This paragraph covers one T cell receptor beta chain sequence. Its cognate antigen is unknown. The data are from a study of T cell clones after liver transplantation. For the study at large: TCRbeta sequencing after a pre-transplant mixed lymphocyte reaction identified graft-donor-reactive clones, later tracked in post-transplant blood. Until 12-24 months post-transplant, subjects got standard immunosuppression and no induction. Study conclusions and caveats: Compared with third party-reactive sequences, donor-reactive ones declined more, independent of withdrawal success. Circulating graft-donor-reactive CD4 TCRbeta sequences fell significantly post-transplant in most of the 8 subjects.

Data came from immunoSEQ multiplex PCR; TCRdb stores just in-frame clones and leaves some out. This table holds 40,000 to 55,000 clones, approximately 71% found once. CDR3 length: 15 amino acids. Germline CDR1 SGHAT, CDR2 FQNNGV. Trimming removed 0 bases from V and 6 bases from J, with 13 bases in between. The sequences come from CD4+ T cells from blood, collected approximately 54 months after liver transplant. The chain carries TRBV11-2 and TRBJ2-3; perhaps D is TRBD1 or TRBD2 (5 bases each). The clonotype originates from a human patient who received a liver transplant. The T cells may partly be graft donor cells. Here the CDR3 DNA reads TGTGCCAGCAGCTTAGATCGCGGCAGGGAGGATACGCAGTATTTT. This gives the protein CASSLDRGREDTQYF. Full variable domain (rest looked up from reference TRBV11-2 and TRBJ2-3): EAGVAQSPRYKIIEKRQSVAFWCNPISGHATLYWYQQILGQGPKLLIQFQNNGVVDDSQLPKDRFSAERLKGVDSTLKIQPAKLEDSAVYLCASSLDRGREDTQYFGPGTRLTVL.